This passage covers 11 T cell receptor beta chains from one sample sequenced in a study of regulatory T cells in long-lasting Graves disease. CDR3 regions were amplified by Arm-PCR using iRepertoire HTBI primers to build TCR beta libraries. Each CDR3 protein is one row after TCRdb ran MiXCR on the multiplex PCR reads. The table shows about 460,000 distinct CDR3 sequences, with around a fifth occurring only once. Documented time point: persistent/refractory GD, antithyroid drugs over 5 years with positive TRAb. From RNA extracted from PBMCs, the TCR library was made. Specimen: peripheral blood mononuclear cells (PBMCs), collected when the disease was refractory, from a patient treated with antithyroid drugs. Receptors were obtained from a female donor with Graves disease.

This clonotype came up many times. This sequence joins TRBV7-2 and TRBJ1-2; 8 bases line up with TRBD1. CDR3 length: 13 residues. Germline V gene sequence: CDR1 SGHTA, CDR2 FQGNSA. Losses at the gene ends were 1 base for V and 9 bases for J; bases not matched to a gene: 4. The CDR3 nucleotides are TGTGCCAGCAGCTTAGGGACAGGGAACAGCTACACCTTC. It yields the protein CASSLGTGNSYTF.

CDR3 nucleotide sequence: TGCGCCAGCAGCCCTGGACTAGCGACTTCCTACGAGCAGTACTTC. This sequence encodes CASSPGLATSYEQYF. The chain combines TRBV5-1 with TRBJ2-7; TRBD2 agrees at 9 bases. Unmatched junction bases numbered 6, after V lost 4 bases and J lost 1 base. This CDR3 has 15 residues. Germline-derived CDR1 and CDR2 are SGHRS and YFSETQ.

The chain is built from TRBV6-1 and TRBJ1-2, with 7 positions matching TRBD1. V lost 7 bases to trimming and J lost 3 bases; unmatched junction nucleotides: 14. Germline V lookup: CDR1 MNHNS, CDR2 SASEGT. The CDR3 contains 16 residues. CDR3 sequence: CASTNLDRSGYYGYTF. The CDR3 nucleotides are TGTGCCAGCACCAACCTGGACAGGTCTGGATACTATGGCTACACCTTC.

This clonotype was counted only a few times. V is TRBV20-1 and J is TRBJ2-7; 14 positions agree with TRBD2. The CDR3 runs 13 residues. The V segment lost 6 bases and the J segment 2 bases; nucleotides outside the gene matches: 0. Germline V gene lookup returns CDR1 DFQATT and CDR2 SNEGSKA (reference sequence). The CDR3 sequence: CSATSGGAYEQYF. The CDR3, as DNA: TGCAGTGCGACTAGCGGGGGGGCCTACGAGCAGTACTTC.

CDR3 DNA sequence: TGTGCCAGCAGCCCCACCCCGGGGGAGAACACTGAAGCTTTCTTT. Its translation: CASSPTPGENTEAFF. The chain couples TRBV7-6 to TRBJ1-1; TRBD1 might be the D (5 bases). Germline V gene data show CDR1 as SGHVS and CDR2 as FNYEAQ. V dropped 5 bases and J dropped 1 base, with 14 bases sitting between them. CDR3 length: 15 residues.

The rearrangement links TRBV28 to TRBJ2-3; perhaps TRBD2 as D (5 bases). Germline assignment: CDR1 MDHEN and CDR2 SYDVKM. The CDR3 is 12 amino acids. The germline V and J ends were trimmed by 3 bases and 5 bases, with 6 bases remaining between them. The CDR3 DNA sequence: TGTGCCAGCAGTTTGCGGGTAGATACGCAGTATTTT. This gives the protein CASSLRVDTQYF. The complete variable domain, with remaining parts taken from reference TRBV28 and TRBJ2-3, reads DVKVTQSSRYLVKRTGEKVFLECVQDMDHENMFWYRQDPGLGLRLIYFSYDVKMKEKGDIPEGYSVSREKKERFSLILESASTNQTSMYLCASSLRVDTQYFGPGTRLTVL.

In its sample, this clonotype was seen many times. The V and J genes are TRBV6-1 and TRBJ2-7; a weak D match, TRBD2 (5 bases). The CDR3 loop spans 15 amino acids. Germline V gives CDR1 MNHNS, CDR2 SASEGT. The V end lost 6 bases, the J end lost 2 bases, and 17 bases lay between the germline ends. CDR3 nucleotides: TGTGCCAGCAGCAATAGAGGGAAACCCCCCTACGAGCAGTACTTC. This codes for CASSNRGKPPYEQYF.

This clonotype was counted at least ten times. This rearrangement joins TRBV6-5 to TRBJ2-7, with D tentatively TRBD1 (6 bases). Germline assignment: CDR1 MNHEY and CDR2 SVGAGI. The CDR3 length is 15 residues. The germline V and J ends were trimmed by 0 bases and 5 bases, with 14 bases remaining between them. CDR3 protein: CASSYSTDRVNEQYF. DNA for the CDR3: TGTGCCAGCAGTTACTCAACGGACAGAGTCAACGAGCAGTACTTC.

This clonotype was observed many times. This chain links TRBV5-5 with TRBJ2-2; maybe TRBD1 (5 bases). The CDR3 spans 15 residues. Trimming shortened V by 2 bases and J by 0 bases, and 8 bases separated the two germline ends. Germline V gene lookup returns CDR1 SGHKS and CDR2 YYEKEE (reference sequence). The CDR3 protein is CASSFGAANTGELFF. The CDR3 nucleotides are TGTGCCAGCAGCTTTGGGGCCGCGAACACCGGGGAGCTGTTTTTT.

The chain uses TRBV4-3 and TRBJ2-2; D is possibly TRBD1 (6 bases). The CDR3 runs 16 residues. CDR1 is LGHNA and CDR2 is YSLEER in the germline V gene. Trimming pared 1 base from V and 4 bases from J, leaving 13 bases between. CDR3 protein: CASSQGWGRFTGELFF. In DNA form, the CDR3 reads TGCGCCAGCAGCCAAGGTTGGGGGCGCTTCACCGGGGAGCTGTTTTTT.

This clonotype was detected many times. This chain connects TRBV6-2 or TRBV6-3 to TRBJ2-7, with TRBD2 identical over 7 bases. CDR1 is MNHEY, CDR2 SVGEGT, per germline. With 0 bases clipped from V and 6 bases from J, the junction kept 5 bases outside the gene matches. This CDR3 has 14 amino acids. The CDR3 bases are TGTGCCAGCAGTTACTCCCCAGCGGGGAGCGAGCAGTACTTC. Encoded protein: CASSYSPAGSEQYF.